The 25 T cell receptor beta chains given below trace back to one sample, sequenced in a study of cytomegalovirus exposure and HLA in healthy donors. Primers for the PCR totalled 60 Vbeta and 13 Jbeta. The protocol was immunoSEQ multiplex PCR, while the TCRdb copy is restricted to in-frame clones and leaves out a portion. The sample contains 110,000 or so clones, 69% of which appear only once. Sequencing used PBMCs. The source is a woman in her 70s in good health and CMV-seropositive.

The chain links TRBV6-6 to TRBJ2-1, with TRBD2 as a possible D gene (6 bases). Germline loops: CDR1 MNHNY, CDR2 SVGAGI (reference sequence). Trimming removed 5 bases at V and 8 bases at J, with 16 bases between. The CDR3 spans 14 residues. In DNA form, the CDR3 reads TGTGCCAGCAGTGACCGACTAGATGAGGATGAGCAGTTCTTC. Protein sequence: CASSDRLDEDEQFF.

This clone appeared a single time. This rearrangement joins TRBV23-1 to TRBJ1-2; D unresolved. TRBV23-1 is an ORF; its function is uncertain. The length of the CDR3 is 12 residues. The ends were cut back, 9 bases at V and 5 bases at J, with 13 bases in the middle. The CDR3 DNA is TGCGCCAGGCCAACAGAACCGTATGGCTACACCTTC. Amino acid sequence: CARPTEPYGYTF.

V usage is TRBV7-8 and J usage is TRBJ1-1; 7 bases line up with TRBD1. The CDR3 sequence is 17 residues long. V lost 5 bases and J lost 6; bases outside the gene matches: 18. Germline V lookup: CDR1 SGHVS, CDR2 FQNEAQ. The DNA of the CDR3 is TGTGCCAGCAGCCCGAGACAGGGATTACCCTTGAAGGCTGAAGCTTTCTTT. Amino acid sequence: CASSPRQGLPLKAEAFF. Complete variable domain (other parts from reference TRBV7-8 and TRBJ1-1): GAGVSQSPRYKVAKRGQDVALRCDPISGHVSLFWYQQALGQGPEFLTYFQNEAQLDKSGLPSDRFFAERPEGSVSTLKIQRTQQEDSAVYLCASSPRQGLPLKAEAFFGQGTRLTVV.

The rearrangement uses TRBV29-1 and TRBJ2-3, with TRBD2 matching over 10 bases. This CDR3 has 15 residues. Germline V gene lookup returns CDR1 SQVTM and CDR2 ANQGSEA. The V gene end was trimmed by 7 bases and the J gene end by 2 bases; junction bases not matched to a gene: 9. Written as DNA, the CDR3 is TGCAGCGCCGGGCCTAGCGGGGGAACCACAGATACGCAGTATTTT. Encoded protein: CSAGPSGGTTDTQYF.

This sequence joins TRBV7-8 and TRBJ1-2; 7 bases are shared with TRBD1. V shed 5 bases and J 7 bases; nucleotides not matched to a gene: 7. Per the germline V gene, CDR1 is SGHVS and CDR2 is FQNEAQ. The CDR3 spans 13 residues. The CDR3 nucleotides are TGTGCCAGCAGCCACAGGACAGGTATTGGCTACACCTTC. Amino acids: CASSHRTGIGYTF.

This clone was observed a handful of times. The chain uses TRBV2 and TRBJ1-1; D not certain. The germline V gene encodes CDR1 SNHLY and CDR2 FYNNEI. This CDR3 region has 13 residues. V lost 6 bases, J lost 1 base, and 9 bases lay in between. CDR3 nucleotides: TGTGCCAGCAGCTATTCTCCGAACACTGAAGCTTTCTTT. It is translated as CASSYSPNTEAFF.

V usage is TRBV7-2 and J usage is TRBJ1-4; 12 bases align to TRBD1. The CDR3 consists of 17 residues. Losses at the gene ends were 3 bases for V and 8 bases for J; bases not matched to a gene: 10. Germline V gene lookup returns CDR1 SGHTA and CDR2 FQGNSA. CDR3 nucleotides: TGTGCCAGCAGCTTCAGTATTGGGACAGGGGGCACGGAAAAACTGTTTTTT. Translating gives CASSFSIGTGGTEKLFF.

J is TRBJ2-5 and V is TRBV9, with TRBD2 matching 16 bases. This CDR3 spans 17 amino acids. Unmatched junction bases numbered 8, after V lost 4 bases and J lost 5 bases. Germline CDR1 and CDR2: SGDLS and YYNGEE. The CDR3 coding sequence is TGTGCCAGCAGCCTAGGGACTAGCGGGGGGGCCAGCGAGACCCAGTACTTC. This gives the protein CASSLGTSGGASETQYF. Full variable domain (remainder filled in from reference TRBV9 and TRBJ2-5): DSGVTQTPKHLITATGQRVTLRCSPRSGDLSVYWYQQSLDQGLQFLIQYYNGEERAKGNILERFSAQQFPDLHSELNLSSLELGDSALYFCASSLGTSGGASETQYFGPGTRLLVL.

This clone was observed a few times. An end of the junction differs from the germline gene, which may be a read error. This chain joins TRBV6-6 and TRBJ2-7; 10 bases are a match to TRBD1. Germline V CDR1 and CDR2: MNHNY, SVGAGI (reference sequence). The CDR3 has 10 residues. The CDR3 region is CASRDRGRVF. CDR3 bases: TGTGCCAGCAGAGACAGGGGGCGAGTCTTC.

The chain employs TRBV2 and TRBJ2-5, with 7 nucleotides matching TRBD2. J gave up 5 bases and V 0 bases, and 3 bases lay outside the gene matches. The CDR3 contains 14 residues. Germline lookup yields CDR1 SNHLY and CDR2 FYNNEI. The CDR3 reads CASSEALGGETQYF. The CDR3 DNA reads as TGTGCCAGCAGTGAAGCGCTGGGGGGGGAGACCCAGTACTTC. Drawing the rest from reference TRBV2 and TRBJ2-5, the complete variable domain is EPEVTQTPSHQVTQMGQEVILRCVPISNHLYFYWYRQILGQKVEFLVSFYNNEISEKSEIFDDQFSVERPDGSNFTLKIRSTKLEDSAMYFCASSEALGGETQYFGPGTRLLVL.

The genes are TRBV4-3 and TRBJ2-1; D is perhaps TRBD2 (5 bases). This CDR3 comprises 15 residues. Germline loops: CDR1 LGHNA, CDR2 YSLEER. The V gene lost 0 bases and the J gene lost 9 bases, with 15 bases spanning the gap. The CDR3 region is CASSQDPLVGSEQFF. DNA of the CDR3: TGCGCCAGCAGCCAAGATCCCCTGGTAGGGAGTGAGCAGTTCTTC.

The J gene is TRBJ2-5, the V gene TRBV7-2, with 11 bases that match TRBD2. The CDR3 length is 16 residues. The germline V gene has CDR1 SGHTA and CDR2 FQGNSA. V was clipped by 1 base and J by 4 bases; unmatched bases: 5. Here the CDR3 reads CASSLGVSGGAETQYF. CDR3 DNA sequence: TGTGCCAGCAGCTTAGGTGTTAGCGGGGGGGCAGAGACCCAGTACTTC.

This clone showed up just a few times. The gene calls are TRBV6-1 and TRBJ1-4; 9 bases line up with TRBD1. CDR1 MNHNS and CDR2 SASEGT come from the germline V gene. There are 15 residues in the CDR3. The V gene end was trimmed by 7 bases and the J gene end by 4 bases; junction bases not matched to a gene: 7. CDR3 in amino acids: CASKKQGAGNEKLFF. The DNA for the CDR3 is TGTGCCAGCAAGAAACAGGGGGCCGGTAATGAAAAACTGTTTTTT.

The chain links TRBV19 to TRBJ1-5; 7 nucleotides align to TRBD1. The junction had 13 bases not matched to a gene; V was cut back by 10 bases and J by 7 bases. In germline, CDR1 is LNHDA, CDR2 SQIVND (reference sequence). The length of the CDR3 is 14 residues. The CDR3 here is CATQTGQRDQPQHF. The CDR3 coding sequence is TGTGCCACCCAGACAGGGCAGAGAGACCAGCCCCAGCATTTT.

In DNA form, the CDR3 reads TGCAGCGTTGAATTAGGACAGCTTTATGGCTACACCTTC. Translation gives CSVELGQLYGYTF. This sequence joins TRBV29-1 and TRBJ1-2, with D maybe TRBD1 (6 bases). Trimming left V 2 bases short and J 5 bases short, with 12 bases between. The CDR3 length is 13 residues. The germline CDR1 and CDR2 sequences are SQVTM and ANQGSEA.

This clone appeared a few times. The J gene is TRBJ2-7, the V gene TRBV7-2; no clear D. CDR1 SGHTA and CDR2 FQGNSA come from the germline V gene. Trimming shortened V by 4 bases and J by 2 bases, and 12 bases separated the two germline ends. The CDR3 length is 14 residues. The DNA for the CDR3 is TGTGCCAGCAGCTCCCGCGAGCCTCCCTACGAGCAGTACTTC. This sequence encodes CASSSREPPYEQYF.

The rearrangement joins TRBV7-9 to TRBJ1-6, with 9 bases lining up with TRBD1. Trimming took 5 bases from V and 10 from J; bases not matched to a gene: 6. The CDR3 covers 14 residues. Per the germline V gene, CDR1 is SEHNR and CDR2 is FQNEAQ (reference sequence). The DNA of the CDR3 is TGTGCCAGCAGCAGACGGACAGGGGACTCACCCCTCCACTTT. Its translation is CASSRRTGDSPLHF.

V gene TRBV9 combines with J gene TRBJ2-5; TRBD1 matches at 9 bases. Germline V CDR1 and CDR2: SGDLS, YYNGEE. Germline trimming cut 4 bases from V and 5 bases from J; bases unmatched to any gene: 9. The CDR3 is 15 amino acids. CDR3 nucleotides: TGTGCCAGCAGCCCCCCCGGGACAGGGAGCGAGACCCAGTACTTC. The encoded protein is CASSPPGTGSETQYF.

CDR3 region: CASFGRGLHQPQHF. CDR3 in DNA: TGTGCCAGTTTCGGAAGGGGGCTCCATCAGCCCCAGCATTTT. The genes are TRBV19 and TRBJ1-5, with 7 bases that match TRBD1. The CDR3 totals 14 residues. J was trimmed by 5 bases and V by 8 bases; bases with no gene match: 9. The germline V gene has CDR1 LNHDA and CDR2 SQIVND (reference sequence).

This clone was seen more than once but under ten times. V gene TRBV4-1 combines with J gene TRBJ1-5, with D hard to call. Germline V gene sequence: CDR1 MGHRA, CDR2 YSYEKL. The V end lost 0 bases, the J end lost 3 bases, and 6 bases lay between the germline ends. CDR3 length: 14 amino acids. For the CDR3, the DNA is TGCGCCAGCAGCCAAGAACCAGTCAATCAGCCCCAGCATTTT. Residues: CASSQEPVNQPQHF.

This chain links TRBV2 with TRBJ1-1; D gene unclear. Germline V CDR1 and CDR2: SNHLY, FYNNEI. The CDR3 length is 15 residues. Deletions cut 0 bases from V and 1 base from J, with 9 bases between. The chain's CDR3 is CASSEAETANTEAFF. The CDR3 DNA sequence: TGTGCCAGCAGTGAAGCAGAAACAGCGAACACTGAAGCTTTCTTT.

The chain is built from TRBV11-2 and TRBJ1-1, with a possible D match to TRBD1 (5 bases). CDR3 length: 12 amino acids. The V gene lost 6 bases and the J gene lost 8 bases, with 13 bases spanning the gap. CDR1 and CDR2 (germline): SGHAT, FQNNGV. CDR3 coding DNA: TGTGCCAGCAGTCCGGCGCGGGGGGAAGCTTTCTTT. It specifies CASSPARGEAFF.

The J gene is TRBJ2-2, the V gene TRBV4-3; perhaps TRBD2 as D (6 bases). This CDR3 contains 16 residues. The germline V gene encodes CDR1 LGHNA and CDR2 YSLEER. V gave up 0 bases and J gave up 5 bases, with 13 bases separating them. Written as DNA, the CDR3 is TGCGCCAGCAGCCAAGAGGCGGGGACCGGGACCGGGGAGCTGTTTTTT. Translating it yields CASSQEAGTGTGELFF.

The rearrangement joins TRBV9 to TRBJ2-5; D is undetermined. This CDR3 is built from 15 residues. Germline CDR1 reads SGDLS; CDR2 reads YYNGEE. V was shortened by 0 bases and J by 5 bases, with 14 bases between the two germline ends. The CDR3 is CASSVGDTPWETQYF. CDR3 nucleotide sequence: TGTGCCAGCAGCGTAGGAGACACCCCATGGGAGACCCAGTACTTC.

This sequence joins TRBV19 and TRBJ2-7; possible D gene TRBD1, 7 bases. The CDR3 has 15 residues. CDR1 is LNHDA and CDR2 is SQIVND in the germline V gene (reference sequence). V lost 7 bases to trimming and J lost 0 bases, with 16 bases between them. In DNA form, the CDR3 reads TGTGCCAGTACCCCGTCGGGGGACAGCTCCTACGAGCAGTACTTC. Its protein is CASTPSGDSSYEQYF.